Listed here are 26 T cell receptor beta chains from one sample, sequenced in a study of molecular identifiers for immune sequencing clone quantification. TCRdb called the PCR reads again in MiXCR, with one record for every CDR3 protein. Here the sample spans roughly 320,000 distinct CDR3 sequences, roughly 24% being singletons. The sample was naive CD8+ T cells from blood, with Jurkat cell RNA spiked in. Indicated subset: FACS-sorted CD8+CD4-CCR7+CD45RA+ naive T cells. Receptor source: a human donor in good health. Some libraries in this study had Jurkat cell RNA spiked in.

This clonotype was counted at least ten times. J is TRBJ1-1 and V is TRBV28; 9 nucleotides agree with TRBD1. Germline CDR1 and CDR2: MDHEN and SYDVKM. The CDR3 has 16 amino acids. Unmatched junction bases numbered 9, after V lost 3 bases and J lost 4 bases. The CDR3 loop reads CASSLPQWGQGTEAFF. The CDR3 nucleotides are TGTGCCAGCAGTTTGCCCCAATGGGGACAGGGCACTGAAGCTTTCTTT.

The chain combines TRBV20-1 with TRBJ2-7, with D possibly matching TRBD1 (6 bases). The CDR3 has 17 residues. V was trimmed by 0 bases and J by 0 bases, leaving 18 bases between them. Germline values: CDR1 DFQATT, CDR2 SNEGSKA (reference sequence). The CDR3 DNA sequence: TGCAGTGCTAGAGATCTTGCAGGGGACGAGACCTCCTACGAGCAGTACTTC. This encodes CSARDLAGDETSYEQYF.

This clonotype appeared many times. The chain has TRBV5-1 and TRBJ1-1; D may be TRBD1 (5 bases). This CDR3 contains 14 residues. V shed 4 bases and J shed 0 bases, with 10 bases lying between them. Looked up from germline, CDR1 is SGHRS and CDR2 is YFSETQ. The CDR3 nucleotides read TGCGCCAGCAGCCCGGACATAATGAACACTGAAGCTTTCTTT. Encoded protein: CASSPDIMNTEAFF.

This chain uses TRBV30 with TRBJ2-7; D remains unclear. CDR1 and CDR2 (germline): GTSNPN, SVGIG (reference sequence). Trimming shortened V by 2 bases and J by 2 bases, and 10 bases separated the two germline ends. This CDR3 is 13 amino acids long. CDR3 in amino acids: CAWSPGFTYEQYF. In DNA form, the CDR3 reads TGTGCCTGGAGTCCCGGGTTTACCTACGAGCAGTACTTC.

Remarks on this clonotype: A much larger clone lies one base from this, so it may be a read error. The chain recombines TRBV5-1 with TRBJ2-2; the D gene is possibly TRBD1 (5 bases). This CDR3 comprises 14 residues. Germline V gene data show CDR1 as SGHRS and CDR2 as YFSETQ. The CDR3 DNA reads as TGCGCCAGCAGCTTTAGACAGATCACCTGGGAGCTGTTTTTT. Its protein product is CASSFRQITWELFF. Variable domain in full (rest from reference TRBV5-1 and TRBJ2-2): KAGVTQTPRYLIKTRGQQVTLSCSPISGHRSVSWYQQTPGQGLQFLFEYFSETQRNKGNFPGRFSGRQFSNSRSEMNVSTLELGDSALYLCASSFRQITWELFFGEGSRLTVL.

As regards this clonotype: Relative to the germline gene, one junction end is altered; a read error may explain this. The J gene is TRBJ1-2, the V gene TRBV9, with D hard to call. The CDR3 is 13 residues long. Germline CDR1 and CDR2: SGDLS and YYNGEE. The CDR3 here is CASRPPPPYGYPF. The CDR3 DNA reads as TGTGCCAGCCGCCCCCCCCCCCCGTATGGCTACCCCTTC.

There are many counts of this clonotype. The chain is built from TRBV29-1 and TRBJ2-7; D might be TRBD1 (6 bases). The germline V and J ends were trimmed by 0 bases and 4 bases, with 16 bases remaining between them. The CDR3 spans 15 residues. Germline V CDR1 and CDR2: SQVTM, ANQGSEA. Here the CDR3 DNA reads TGCAGCGTTGAAGATCGCCCAGGACAGACTTACGAGCAGTACTTC. This sequence encodes CSVEDRPGQTYEQYF.

This clonotype was observed many times. J is TRBJ2-3 and V is TRBV9, with no clear D. Germline V gene sequence: CDR1 SGDLS, CDR2 YYNGEE. The CDR3 totals 12 residues. Trimming took off 3 bases at V and 4 bases at J, with 6 bases between the two ends. CDR3 sequence (DNA): TGTGCCAGCAGCGACTATTCAGATACGCAGTATTTT. Translating it yields CASSDYSDTQYF.

The sample holds many counts of this clonotype. The chain combines TRBV9 with TRBJ2-7, with TRBD2 matching over 9 bases. Trimming cost V 0 bases and J 6 bases; bases outside gene matches: 4. Germline loops: CDR1 SGDLS, CDR2 YYNGEE. The CDR3 has 14 residues. Written as DNA, the CDR3 is TGTGCCAGCAGCGTAGGGCTAGCGGGACTCGAGCAGTACTTC. The encoded protein is CASSVGLAGLEQYF.

J is TRBJ1-5 and V is TRBV27; D is undetermined. The germline V and J ends were trimmed by 6 bases and 3 bases, with 18 bases remaining between them. CDR1 and CDR2 (germline): MNHEY, SMNVEV (reference sequence). The CDR3 runs to 16 residues. The CDR3 nucleotides are TGTGCCAGCAGGGGAAGGGATTGGTACGACAATCAGCCCCAGCATTTT. This codes for CASRGRDWYDNQPQHF.

This clonotype was detected a few times. The chain couples TRBV7-6 to TRBJ2-3, with a possible D match to TRBD1 (5 bases). Germline values: CDR1 SGHVS, CDR2 FNYEAQ. The CDR3 consists of 18 residues. V lost 4 bases and J lost 2, with 22 bases in between. The CDR3, as DNA: TGTGCCAGCAGCTCCGGACATGCCCTGCGTCTGAACACAGATACGCAGTATTTT. Residues: CASSSGHALRLNTDTQYF.

This clonotype was counted between two and nine times. The chain is built from TRBV28 and TRBJ2-3; D is uncertain. The CDR3 covers 15 residues. Per germline, CDR1 MDHEN and CDR2 SYDVKM. Trimming pared 3 bases from V and 0 bases from J, leaving 10 bases between. The CDR3 sequence: CASSLGSSSTDTQYF. For the CDR3, the DNA is TGTGCCAGCAGTTTGGGCTCCTCTAGCACAGATACGCAGTATTTT.

This clonotype appeared many times. This chain connects TRBV5-1 to TRBJ2-7; D is tentatively TRBD1 or TRBD2 (5 bases each). The CDR3 consists of 13 residues. The germline gives CDR1 SGHRS, CDR2 YFSETQ. V lost 1 base and J lost 6, with 11 bases in between. The CDR3 sequence is CASSLSRGGEQYF. CDR3 nucleotides: TGCGCCAGCAGCTTGTCCCGGGGCGGCGAGCAGTACTTC.

This clonotype occurred many times. The chain couples TRBV11-2 to TRBJ1-6, with 8 bases identical to TRBD1. J lost 6 bases, V lost 5 bases, and 6 bases had no gene match. The CDR3 consists of 15 residues. Germline-derived CDR1 and CDR2 are SGHAT and FQNNGV. This CDR3 reads CASSIPGQVNSPLHF. CDR3 sequence (DNA): TGTGCCAGCAGCATTCCGGGACAGGTTAATTCACCCCTCCACTTT.

This clonotype was detected only a few times. Written as DNA, the CDR3 is TGTGCCAGCAGCCAAGTGTTAGGGATCAATGAGCAGTTCTTC. Translating it yields CASSQVLGINEQFF. The V and J genes are TRBV14 and TRBJ2-1; D ambiguous. The germline V and J ends were trimmed by 1 base and 6 bases, with 10 bases remaining between them. The CDR3 has 14 residues. CDR1 is SGHDN and CDR2 is FVKESK in the germline V gene.

This clonotype was recorded many times. The J gene is TRBJ2-3, the V gene TRBV25-1; 8 nucleotides match TRBD2. Germline trimming cut 3 bases from V and 4 bases from J; bases unmatched to any gene: 15. This CDR3 is 18 amino acids long. Germline lookup yields CDR1 MGHDK and CDR2 SYGVNS. CDR3 DNA: TGTGCCAGCAGTGATCCCCTCGGCCGGGGGGGTGGGGCAGATACGCAGTATTTT. Translation gives CASSDPLGRGGGADTQYF.

The chain uses TRBV2 and TRBJ2-3, with 11 positions matching TRBD2. The germline CDR1 and CDR2 sequences are SNHLY and FYNNEI. The CDR3 spans 15 residues. The junction had 7 bases not matched to a gene; V was cut back by 7 bases and J by 4 bases. CDR3 nucleotides: TGTGCCAGCATTAGCGGGGGGGCCGTCCCAGATACGCAGTATTTT. Its protein product is CASISGGAVPDTQYF.

With respect to this clonotype: A read error is possible here, since a much larger clone lies one base away. The CDR3 coding sequence is TGTGCCAGCAGTTTAGTTCGGGACAGCGGGTCCACAGATACGCAGTATTTT. Translation: CASSLVRDSGSTDTQYF. This chain uses TRBV12-3 or TRBV12-4 with TRBJ2-3, with D tentatively TRBD1 (7 bases). Trimming removed 1 base from V and 2 bases from J, with 16 bases in between. The CDR3 totals 17 residues.

This clonotype has at least ten counts. This chain links TRBV4-3 with TRBJ2-1; TRBD2 might be the D (5 bases). Looked up from germline, CDR1 is LGHNA and CDR2 is YSLEER. The V end lost 1 base, the J end lost 2 bases, and 12 bases lay between the germline ends. This CDR3 has 16 amino acids. CDR3 sequence (DNA): TGCGCCAGCAGCCAAGTTACGGAGGCCCCCTACAATGAGCAGTTCTTC. Protein product: CASSQVTEAPYNEQFF.

As to this clonotype: This clone may be a read error of a much larger clone one base away. This sequence joins TRBV7-2 and TRBJ1-1; 8 bases fit TRBD1. The germline gives CDR1 SGHTA, CDR2 FQGNSA. The CDR3 extends over 16 amino acids. Trimming cost V 5 bases and J 2 bases; bases outside gene matches: 10. DNA of the CDR3: TGTGCCAGCAGCCATGGACAGGGAGGGGGTAACACTGAAGCTTTCTTT. Protein sequence: CASSHGQGGGNTEAFF.

In the case of this clonotype: A much larger clone differs from this one at a single base, so this may be a read error. The chain links TRBV15 to TRBJ2-2; either TRBD1 or TRBD2 may fit D (5 bases each). The CDR3 runs to 15 residues. Germline loops: CDR1 LNHNV, CDR2 YYDKDF (reference sequence). The CDR3 DNA is TGTGCCACCAGCAGAGACAGGGTCTTTTCCGGGGAGCTGCTTTTT. Translation gives CATSRDRVFSGELLF.

The gene calls are TRBV7-8 and TRBJ2-5, with 11 bases that match TRBD1. Trimming removed 6 bases from V and 5 bases from J; junction bases left unmatched: 8. CDR1 is SGHVS and CDR2 is FQNEAQ in the germline V gene. The CDR3 covers 15 residues. CDR3 loop: CASSYSGTGGETQYF. The CDR3 DNA follows: TGTGCCAGCAGTTACTCGGGGACAGGGGGTGAGACCCAGTACTTC.

This clonotype was counted at least ten times. This chain connects TRBV7-6 to TRBJ1-4, with unresolved D. CDR3 length equals 15 residues. The germline V gene has CDR1 SGHVS and CDR2 FNYEAQ. The V end lost 1 base, the J end lost 8 bases, and 14 bases lay between the germline ends. The CDR3 DNA sequence: TGTGCCAGCAGCTTAGAGGGCGGCGCATGGGAAAAACTGTTTTTT. Its protein product is CASSLEGGAWEKLFF. Using reference TRBV7-6 and TRBJ1-4 for the parts outside the CDR3, the full variable domain is GAGVSQSPRYKVTKRGQDVALRCDPISGHVSLYWYRQALGQGPEFLTYFNYEAQQDKSGLPNDRFSAERPEGSISTLTIQRTEQRDSAMYRCASSLEGGAWEKLFFGSGTQLSVL.

The genes are TRBV20-1 and TRBJ2-7; perhaps TRBD2 as D (6 bases). CDR3 length equals 15 residues. CDR1 and CDR2 (germline): DFQATT, SNEGSKA (reference sequence). Trimming left V 0 bases short and J 1 base short, with 13 bases between. CDR3 residues: CSARDLALASYEQYF. The CDR3 region has the DNA TGCAGTGCTAGAGATCTGGCGCTAGCGTCCTACGAGCAGTACTTC.

A few counts support this clonotype. The chain carries TRBV7-3 and TRBJ2-1; D might be TRBD1 (6 bases). The germline V gene has CDR1 SGHTA and CDR2 FQGTGA. The CDR3 is 14 residues long. Trimming shortened V by 5 bases and J by 2 bases, and 10 bases separated the two germline ends. The CDR3 nucleotides are TGTGCCAGCAGCCTGGGACAAGCCTACAATGAGCAGTTCTTC. Protein: CASSLGQAYNEQFF.

For this clonotype: A much bigger clone sits one base away, suggesting this may be a read error. The gene calls are TRBV29-1 and TRBJ1-1; the D gene is possibly TRBD1 (5 bases). The CDR3 has 12 residues. Germline CDR1 reads SQVTM; CDR2 reads ANQGSEA. V was trimmed by 7 bases and J by 0 bases, leaving 9 bases between them. The CDR3 DNA reads TGCAGCGGAGCAGGGATGAACACTGAAGCTTTCTTT. Translated: CSGAGMNTEAFF. Looking up the rest from reference TRBV29-1 and TRBJ1-1 gives the full variable domain: SAVISQKPSRDICQRGTSLTIQCQVDSQVTMMFWYRQQPGQSLTLIATANQGSEATYESGFVIDKFPISRPNLTFSTLTVSNMSPEDSSIYLCSGAGMNTEAFFGQGTRLTVV.